What follows describes a single TCR beta chain. This sample stems from a study of blood T cell repertoires in COVID-19. Across the study: From T cells, B-cell-depleted T cells, or PBMCs came the material, which was cDNA or gDNA.

Profiled with immunoSEQ multiplex PCR; TCRdb holds only in-frame clones, not every one. The sample includes tens of thousands of clones, 92% of them seen just once. Specimen: peripheral blood. This TCR was sampled from a man between 65 and 85 years old with active COVID-19.

The CDR3 region has the DNA TGCAGTGCGAGTACTCGCGGGGGGCGCTCCTACAATGAGCAGTTCTTC. Its protein is CSASTRGGRSYNEQFF. The chain joins TRBV20-1 to TRBJ2-1; 8 bases line up with TRBD2. V lost 6 bases and J lost 0; bases outside the gene matches: 10. The CDR3 contains 16 residues. Germline V gene sequence: CDR1 DFQATT, CDR2 SNEGSKA (reference sequence).